This T cell receptor beta chain derives from a study of identical twins. This clonotype was seen a handful of times. A universal primer site was created by template switching, with the cDNA bearing unique molecular identifiers. TCRdb passed the 5' RACE reads through MiXCR, listing each CDR3 protein once. Of a few hundred thousand distinct CDR3 sequences listed, roughly 20% were seen once; the top ten hold roughly an eighth. Germline lookup yields CDR1 LGHDT and CDR2 YNNKEL (reference sequence). The V and J ends lost 2 bases and 4 bases respectively, with 8 bases between them. The CDR3 covers 13 residues.

J is TRBJ2-5 and V is TRBV3-1; tentative D call: TRBD2 (5 bases). This TCR was sampled from a man aged 50 or older in good health. The sample comprised naive T cells sorted from blood. CDR3 nucleotide sequence: TGTGCCAGCAGCCAACCGGGGTTAGAGACCCAGTACTTC. Its protein product is CASSQPGLETQYF.